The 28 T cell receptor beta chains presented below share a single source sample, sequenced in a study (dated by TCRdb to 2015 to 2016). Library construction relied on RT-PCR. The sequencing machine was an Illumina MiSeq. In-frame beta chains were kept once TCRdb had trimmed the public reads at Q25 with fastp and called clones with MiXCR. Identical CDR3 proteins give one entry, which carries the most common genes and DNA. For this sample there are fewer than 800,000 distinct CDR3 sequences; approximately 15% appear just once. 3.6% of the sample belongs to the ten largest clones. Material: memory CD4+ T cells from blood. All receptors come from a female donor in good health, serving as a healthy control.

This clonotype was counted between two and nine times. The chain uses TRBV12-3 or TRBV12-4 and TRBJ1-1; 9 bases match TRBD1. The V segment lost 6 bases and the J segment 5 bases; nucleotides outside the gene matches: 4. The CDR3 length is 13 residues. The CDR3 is CASSFGQGTEAFF. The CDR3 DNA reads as TGTGCCAGCAGCTTTGGACAGGGGACTGAAGCTTTCTTT.

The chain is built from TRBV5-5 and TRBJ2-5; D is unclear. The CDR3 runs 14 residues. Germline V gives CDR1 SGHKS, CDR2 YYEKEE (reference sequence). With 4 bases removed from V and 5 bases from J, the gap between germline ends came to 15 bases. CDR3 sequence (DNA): TGTGCCAGCAGCCCGAGGCCCGAAAAGGAGACCCAGTACTTC. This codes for CASSPRPEKETQYF.

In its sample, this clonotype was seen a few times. The CDR3 here is CSVDGAGGVYNEQFF. The CDR3 coding sequence is TGCAGCGTTGACGGAGCGGGGGGCGTTTACAATGAGCAGTTCTTC. J is TRBJ2-1 and V is TRBV29-1, with TRBD2 identical over 9 bases. The CDR3 is 15 residues long. Germline V gene lookup returns CDR1 SQVTM and CDR2 ANQGSEA. V shed 3 bases and J 4 bases; nucleotides not matched to a gene: 7.

In nucleotides, the CDR3 is TGCAGTGCTTGGGACAGGGGGCTCGAGCAGTACTTC. It yields the protein CSAWDRGLEQYF. The chain uses TRBV20-1 and TRBJ2-7; 12 bases are shared with TRBD1. The V and J ends lost 5 bases and 6 bases, in that order; junction bases with no gene match: 2. This CDR3 comprises 12 residues. The germline V gene encodes CDR1 DFQATT and CDR2 SNEGSKA (reference sequence).

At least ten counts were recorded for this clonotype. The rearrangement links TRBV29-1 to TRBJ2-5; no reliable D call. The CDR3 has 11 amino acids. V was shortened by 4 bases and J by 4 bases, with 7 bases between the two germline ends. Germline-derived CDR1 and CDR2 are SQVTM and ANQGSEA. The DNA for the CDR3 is TGCAGCGTTGCAAGCCGAGAGACCCAGTACTTC. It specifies CSVASRETQYF.

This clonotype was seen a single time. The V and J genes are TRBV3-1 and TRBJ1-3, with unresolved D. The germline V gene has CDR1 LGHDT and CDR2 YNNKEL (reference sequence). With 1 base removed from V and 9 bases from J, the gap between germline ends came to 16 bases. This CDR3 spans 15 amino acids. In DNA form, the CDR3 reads TGTGCCAGCAGCCAAGTTCCCGGGGTAGTGGGCACCATATATTTT. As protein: CASSQVPGVVGTIYF.

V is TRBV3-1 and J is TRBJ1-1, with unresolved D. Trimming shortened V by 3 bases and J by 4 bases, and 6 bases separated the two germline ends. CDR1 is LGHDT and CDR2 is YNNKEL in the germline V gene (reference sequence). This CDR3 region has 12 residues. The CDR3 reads CASSHGLTEAFF. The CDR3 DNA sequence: TGTGCCAGCAGCCATGGACTCACTGAAGCTTTCTTT.

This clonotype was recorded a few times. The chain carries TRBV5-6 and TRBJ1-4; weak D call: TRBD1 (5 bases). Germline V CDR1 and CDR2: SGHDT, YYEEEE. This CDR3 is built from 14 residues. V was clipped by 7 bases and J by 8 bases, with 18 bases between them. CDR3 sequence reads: CASGRGAVREKLFF. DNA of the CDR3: TGTGCCAGCGGGAGGGGAGCAGTGAGAGAAAAACTGTTTTTT.

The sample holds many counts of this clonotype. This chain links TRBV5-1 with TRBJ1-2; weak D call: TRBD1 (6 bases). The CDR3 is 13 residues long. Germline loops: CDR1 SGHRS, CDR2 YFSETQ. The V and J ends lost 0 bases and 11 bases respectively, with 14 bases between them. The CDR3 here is CASSLEQGRSYTF. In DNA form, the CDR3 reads TGCGCCAGCAGCTTGGAGCAGGGGCGAAGTTACACCTTC.

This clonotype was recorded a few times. Here the CDR3 reads CASSEYTGNTEAFF. The CDR3 coding sequence is TGTGCCAGCAGTGAATACACAGGGAACACTGAAGCTTTCTTT. The rearrangement links TRBV6-1 to TRBJ1-1, with a weak D call TRBD1 (5 bases). This CDR3 comprises 14 residues. Germline assignment: CDR1 MNHNS and CDR2 SASEGT. Trimming stripped 2 bases from V and 1 base from J, with 8 bases between.

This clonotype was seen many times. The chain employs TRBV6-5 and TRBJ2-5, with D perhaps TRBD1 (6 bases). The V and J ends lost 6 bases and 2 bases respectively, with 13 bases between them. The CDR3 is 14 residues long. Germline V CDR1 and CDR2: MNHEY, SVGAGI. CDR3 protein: CASRTQGAQETQYF. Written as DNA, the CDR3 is TGTGCCAGCAGAACACAGGGAGCACAAGAGACCCAGTACTTC.

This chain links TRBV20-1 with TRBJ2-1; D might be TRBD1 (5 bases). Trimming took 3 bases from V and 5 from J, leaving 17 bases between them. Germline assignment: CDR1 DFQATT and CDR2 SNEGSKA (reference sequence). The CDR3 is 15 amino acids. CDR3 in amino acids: CSASWAVSGNNEQFF. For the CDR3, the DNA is TGCAGTGCTAGTTGGGCAGTCTCAGGGAACAATGAGCAGTTCTTC.

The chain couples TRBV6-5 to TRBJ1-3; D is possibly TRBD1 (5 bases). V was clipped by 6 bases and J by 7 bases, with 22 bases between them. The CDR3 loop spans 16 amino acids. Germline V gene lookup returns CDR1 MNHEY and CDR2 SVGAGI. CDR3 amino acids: CASSWTSGRAGNTIYF. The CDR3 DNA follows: TGTGCCAGCAGCTGGACTAGCGGGAGGGCAGGGAACACCATATATTTT.

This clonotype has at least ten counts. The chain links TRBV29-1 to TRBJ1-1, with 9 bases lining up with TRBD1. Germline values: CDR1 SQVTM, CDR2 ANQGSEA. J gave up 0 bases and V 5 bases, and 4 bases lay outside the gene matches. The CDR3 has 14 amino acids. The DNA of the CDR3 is TGCAGCGTTTTCCGGACAGGGGTGAACACTGAAGCTTTCTTT. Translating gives CSVFRTGVNTEAFF.

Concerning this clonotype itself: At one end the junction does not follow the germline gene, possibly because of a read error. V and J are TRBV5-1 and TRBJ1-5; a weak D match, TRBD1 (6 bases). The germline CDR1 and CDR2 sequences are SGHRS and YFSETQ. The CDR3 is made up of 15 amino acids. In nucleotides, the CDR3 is TGCGCCAGCAGCTTGGACGTGGGGGGCAATCTGCCCCAGCATTTT. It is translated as CASSLDVGGNLPQHF.

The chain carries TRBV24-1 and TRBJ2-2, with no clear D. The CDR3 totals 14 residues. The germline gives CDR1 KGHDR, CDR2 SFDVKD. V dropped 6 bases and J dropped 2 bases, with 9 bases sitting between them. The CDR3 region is CATSSRRNTGELFF. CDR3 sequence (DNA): TGTGCCACCAGTAGTAGGAGAAACACCGGGGAGCTGTTTTTT.

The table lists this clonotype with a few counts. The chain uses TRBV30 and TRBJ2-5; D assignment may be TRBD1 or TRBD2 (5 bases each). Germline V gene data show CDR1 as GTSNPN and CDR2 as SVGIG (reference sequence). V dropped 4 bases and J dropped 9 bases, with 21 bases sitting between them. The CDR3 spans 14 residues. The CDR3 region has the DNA TGTGCCTGGAATACCCGGGGCCCGGGTGGTGCCCAGTACTTC. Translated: CAWNTRGPGGAQYF.

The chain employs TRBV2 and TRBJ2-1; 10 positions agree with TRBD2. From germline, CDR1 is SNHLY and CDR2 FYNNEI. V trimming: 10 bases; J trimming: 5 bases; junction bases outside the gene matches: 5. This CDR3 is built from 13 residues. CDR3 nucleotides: TGTGCCACAGCGGGAGGGGGAAACAATGAGCAGTTCTTC. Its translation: CATAGGGNNEQFF.

The CDR3 nucleotides read TGCGCCAGCAGGCGTCTCCCGGGAGTAGGGTTAGTCAATGAGCAGTTCTTC. Its translation is CASRRLPGVGLVNEQFF. J is TRBJ2-1 and V is TRBV5-1; D might be TRBD2 (6 bases). From germline, CDR1 is SGHRS and CDR2 YFSETQ. V was pared by 5 bases and J by 6 bases, with 24 bases between. The CDR3 extends over 17 amino acids.

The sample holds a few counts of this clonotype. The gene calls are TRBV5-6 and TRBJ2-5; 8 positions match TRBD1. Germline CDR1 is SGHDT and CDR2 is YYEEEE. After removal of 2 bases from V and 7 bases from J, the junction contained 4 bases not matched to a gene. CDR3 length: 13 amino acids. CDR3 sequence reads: CASSFNDRGTQYF. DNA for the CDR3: TGTGCCAGCAGCTTTAACGACAGGGGGACCCAGTACTTC.

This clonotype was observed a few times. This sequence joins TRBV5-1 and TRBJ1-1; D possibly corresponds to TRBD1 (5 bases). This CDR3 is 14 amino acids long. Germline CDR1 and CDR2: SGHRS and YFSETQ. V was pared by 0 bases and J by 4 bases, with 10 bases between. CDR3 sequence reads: CASSLDPGSTEAFF. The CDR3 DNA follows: TGCGCCAGCAGCTTGGACCCAGGGAGCACTGAAGCTTTCTTT.

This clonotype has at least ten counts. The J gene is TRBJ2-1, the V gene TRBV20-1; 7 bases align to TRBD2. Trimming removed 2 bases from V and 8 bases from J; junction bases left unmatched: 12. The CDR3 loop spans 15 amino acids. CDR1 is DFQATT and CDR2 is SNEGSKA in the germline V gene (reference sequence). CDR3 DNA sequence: TGCAGTGCTAGATGGCGATATGGGGGAGGGTATGAGCAGTTCTTC. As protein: CSARWRYGGGYEQFF.

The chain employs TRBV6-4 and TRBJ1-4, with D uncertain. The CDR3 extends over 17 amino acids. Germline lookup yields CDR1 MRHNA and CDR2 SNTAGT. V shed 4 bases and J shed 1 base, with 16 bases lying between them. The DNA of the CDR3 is TGTGCCAGCAGTGCGTGGTCCCTCCCGGGAACTAATGAAAAACTGTTTTTT. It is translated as CASSAWSLPGTNEKLFF.

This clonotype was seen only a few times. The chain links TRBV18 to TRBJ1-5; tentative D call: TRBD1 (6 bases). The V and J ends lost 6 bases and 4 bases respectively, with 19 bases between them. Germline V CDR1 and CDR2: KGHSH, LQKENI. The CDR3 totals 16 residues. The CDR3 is CASSLSRGGVNQPQHF. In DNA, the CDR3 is TGTGCCAGCTCGCTCTCCAGGGGAGGGGTTAATCAGCCCCAGCATTTT.

CDR3 protein: CSTPGSSYEQYF. The CDR3 DNA sequence: TGCAGCACCCCCGGGAGCTCCTACGAGCAGTACTTC. V and J are TRBV20-1 and TRBJ2-7, with D maybe TRBD2 (6 bases). The CDR3 consists of 12 residues. CDR1 and CDR2 (germline): DFQATT, SNEGSKA (reference sequence).

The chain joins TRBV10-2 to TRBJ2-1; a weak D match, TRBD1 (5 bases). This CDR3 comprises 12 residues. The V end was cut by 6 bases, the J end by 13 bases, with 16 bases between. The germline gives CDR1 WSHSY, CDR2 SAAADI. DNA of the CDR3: TGCGCCAGCAGAGACCCACAGGCACAACAGTTCTTC. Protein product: CASRDPQAQQFF.

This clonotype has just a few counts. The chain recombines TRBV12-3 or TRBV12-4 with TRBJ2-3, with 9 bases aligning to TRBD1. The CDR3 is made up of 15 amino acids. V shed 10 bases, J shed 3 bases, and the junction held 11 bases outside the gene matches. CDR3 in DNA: TGTGCCACCGACCACTCGACAGGGGGGACAGATACGCAGTATTTT. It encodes CATDHSTGGTDTQYF.

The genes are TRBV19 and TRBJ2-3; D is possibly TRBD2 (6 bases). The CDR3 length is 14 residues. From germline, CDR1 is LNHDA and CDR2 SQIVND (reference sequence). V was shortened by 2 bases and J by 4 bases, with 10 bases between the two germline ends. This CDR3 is CASSITSMADTQYF. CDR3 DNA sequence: TGTGCCAGTAGTATAACTAGCATGGCAGATACGCAGTATTTT.